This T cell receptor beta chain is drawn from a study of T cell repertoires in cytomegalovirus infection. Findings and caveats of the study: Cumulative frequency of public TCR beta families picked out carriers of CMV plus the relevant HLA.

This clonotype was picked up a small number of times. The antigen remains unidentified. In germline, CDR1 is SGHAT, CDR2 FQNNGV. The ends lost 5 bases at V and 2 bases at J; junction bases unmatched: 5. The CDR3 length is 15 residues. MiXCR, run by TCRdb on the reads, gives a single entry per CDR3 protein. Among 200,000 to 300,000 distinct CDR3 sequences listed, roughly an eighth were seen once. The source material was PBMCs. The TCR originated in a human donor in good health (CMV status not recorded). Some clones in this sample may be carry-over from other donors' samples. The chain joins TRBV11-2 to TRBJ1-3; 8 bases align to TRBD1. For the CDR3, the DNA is TGTGCCAGCAGCCCAGGGGGCGCGCCTGGAAACACCATATATTTT. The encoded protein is CASSPGGAPGNTIYF.